The 32 T cell receptor beta chains reported below all come from one sample, sequenced in a study of technical replicates of blood from a few donors. Some clones are missing from TCRdb's copy, which holds only in-frame ones; the method was immunoSEQ multiplex PCR. Of 91,000 or so clones listed, approximately 95% are singletons. The sample consisted of T cells isolated from PBMCs. Every receptor here comes from a human donor in good health.

The chain is built from TRBV9 and TRBJ2-1; 9 positions match TRBD2. Germline-derived CDR1 and CDR2 are SGDLS and YYNGEE. J lost 4 bases, V lost 7 bases, and 27 bases had no gene match. The CDR3 loop spans 21 amino acids. CDR3 protein: CASQSLRRGPSPSGGYNEQFF. The CDR3 DNA is TGTGCCAGCCAATCCCTGAGGCGGGGACCCTCCCCCAGCGGGGGGTACAATGAGCAGTTCTTC.

This sequence joins TRBV6-5 and TRBJ2-2, with TRBD2 matching 8 bases. With 4 bases clipped from V and 5 bases from J, the junction kept 9 bases outside the gene matches. The V gene's germline CDR1 is MNHEY and CDR2 SVGAGI. CDR3 length: 16 amino acids. CDR3 amino acids: CASSLGLAGGTGELFF. CDR3 nucleotide sequence: TGTGCCAGCAGTTTGGGACTGGCGGGAGGTACCGGGGAGCTGTTTTTT.

The chain is built from TRBV25-1 and TRBJ2-1; 12 positions agree with TRBD2. With V trimmed by 5 bases and J by 4 bases, 6 bases remained unmatched. CDR3 length: 16 amino acids. Germline V lookup: CDR1 MGHDK, CDR2 SYGVNS. CDR3 coding DNA: TGTGCCAGCAGTCCCGGGACTAGCGGGTTGTACAATGAGCAGTTCTTC. This sequence encodes CASSPGTSGLYNEQFF. Variable domain in full (rest from reference TRBV25-1 and TRBJ2-1): EADIYQTPRYLVIGTGKKITLECSQTMGHDKMYWYQQDPGMELHLIHYSYGVNSTEKGDLSSESTVSRIRTEHFPLTLESARPSHTSQYLCASSPGTSGLYNEQFFGPGTRLTVL.

The chain combines TRBV28 with TRBJ2-5, with no clear D. V lost 2 bases to trimming and J lost 4 bases, with 8 bases between them. The germline V gene has CDR1 MDHEN and CDR2 SYDVKM. This CDR3 comprises 13 residues. DNA for the CDR3: TGTGCCAGCAGTTTAGTGATTAGAGAGACCCAGTACTTC. Translating gives CASSLVIRETQYF.

The CDR3 spells CASSLAGTGGLNTEAFF. The CDR3 bases are TGTGCCAGCAGCTTAGCGGGAACAGGGGGCCTGAACACTGAAGCTTTCTTT. The gene calls are TRBV7-9 and TRBJ1-1, with 9 bases matching TRBD1. CDR1 is SEHNR and CDR2 is FQNEAQ in the germline V gene (reference sequence). CDR3 length: 17 residues. V lost 0 bases, J lost 0 bases, and 5 bases stayed unmatched.

The CDR3: CATSRGSGQGLGGELFF. CDR3 sequence (DNA): TGTGCCACCAGCAGAGGGTCGGGACAGGGGCTAGGCGGGGAGCTGTTTTTT. The chain is built from TRBV15 and TRBJ2-2; 10 bases fit TRBD1. Germline-derived CDR1 and CDR2 are LNHNV and YYDKDF (reference sequence). This CDR3 has 17 residues. With 1 base clipped from V and 7 bases from J, the junction kept 9 bases outside the gene matches.

The V call is TRBV11-3, the J call TRBJ2-3; 12 bases line up with TRBD2. The CDR3 is 16 residues long. Germline V gene data show CDR1 as SGHNT and CDR2 as YENEEA. The ends lost 5 bases at V and 1 base at J; junction bases unmatched: 4. CDR3 region: CASSPGLAGRTDTQYF. CDR3 coding DNA: TGTGCCAGCAGCCCTGGACTAGCGGGACGCACAGATACGCAGTATTTT.

The chain is built from TRBV7-6 and TRBJ2-7; tentative D call: TRBD1 (6 bases). The V end was cut by 5 bases, the J end by 3 bases, with 17 bases between. From germline, CDR1 is SGHVS and CDR2 FNYEAQ. This CDR3 comprises 15 residues. The CDR3 loop reads CASSSRAGGNYEQYF. The DNA of the CDR3 is TGTGCCAGCAGCAGCCGGGCTGGGGGCAACTACGAGCAGTACTTC.

The chain uses TRBV4-1 and TRBJ1-2, with 8 positions matching TRBD1. Losses at the gene ends were 8 bases for V and 7 bases for J; bases not matched to a gene: 15. Germline V gene data show CDR1 as MGHRA and CDR2 as YSYEKL. This CDR3 is built from 15 residues. CDR3 loop: CASLDRDRPRSGYTF. In nucleotides, the CDR3 is TGCGCCAGCCTAGACCGGGACAGGCCTAGGAGTGGCTACACCTTC.

The chain joins TRBV28 to TRBJ1-4, with TRBD1 matching 10 bases. The CDR3 covers 13 residues. The V gene's germline CDR1 is MDHEN and CDR2 SYDVKM. The ends lost 7 bases at V and 6 bases at J; junction bases unmatched: 2. CDR3 residues: CASKDRGYEKLFF. The CDR3 DNA reads as TGTGCCAGCAAGGACAGGGGGTATGAAAAACTGTTTTTT.

The chain joins TRBV19 to TRBJ2-1; TRBD1 might be the D (5 bases). The germline V gene encodes CDR1 LNHDA and CDR2 SQIVND (reference sequence). The CDR3 is made up of 11 amino acids. Between the trimmed V and J ends, which lost 7 bases and 10 bases, there was a span of 11 bases. The CDR3 region has the DNA TGTGCCAGTAATGGGGCCGGGGAGCAGTTCTTC. The encoded protein is CASNGAGEQFF. The full variable domain, in which reference TRBV19 and TRBJ2-1 provide the parts outside the CDR3, is DGGITQSPKYLFRKEGQNVTLSCEQNLNHDAMYWYRQDPGQGLRLIYYSQIVNDFQKGDIAEGYSVSREKKESFPLTVTSAQKNPTAFYLCASNGAGEQFFGPGTRLTVL.

The rearrangement uses TRBV6-1 and TRBJ2-1; no firm D call. The ends were cut back, 4 bases at V and 7 bases at J, with 8 bases in the middle. Germline lookup yields CDR1 MNHNS and CDR2 SASEGT. The length of the CDR3 is 12 residues. DNA of the CDR3: TGTGCCAGCAGTGTTTATGTTAATGAGCAGTTCTTC. As protein: CASSVYVNEQFF.

This clone appeared a single time. The CDR3 nucleotides read TGTGCCAGTCAGGGACAGGGCGTGTACAATGAGCAGTTCTTC. The encoded protein is CASQGQGVYNEQFF. The chain has TRBV19 and TRBJ2-1, with TRBD1 matching over 9 bases. This CDR3 has 14 residues. V trimming: 8 bases; J trimming: 4 bases; junction bases outside the gene matches: 6. CDR1 and CDR2 (germline): LNHDA, SQIVND (reference sequence).

V is TRBV29-1 and J is TRBJ2-6, with 8 positions matching TRBD1. CDR1 is SQVTM, CDR2 ANQGSEA, per germline. Trimming took 3 bases from V and 0 from J; bases not matched to a gene: 4. The CDR3 has 16 residues. CDR3 in DNA: TGCAGCGTTGAGGGGACAGGAGACTCTGGGGCCAACGTCCTGACTTTC. Translating it yields CSVEGTGDSGANVLTF. Full variable domain (rest looked up from reference TRBV29-1 and TRBJ2-6): SAVISQKPSRDICQRGTSLTIQCQVDSQVTMMFWYRQQPGQSLTLIATANQGSEATYESGFVIDKFPISRPNLTFSTLTVSNMSPEDSSIYLCSVEGTGDSGANVLTFGAGSRLTVL.

In DNA form, the CDR3 reads TGTGCCAGCAGACGCGGCCCGAACACTGAAGCTTTCTTT. Amino acid sequence: CASRRGPNTEAFF. V and J are TRBV28 and TRBJ1-1; D is undetermined. V lost 6 bases and J 1 base, leaving 9 bases between the germline ends. Per the germline V gene, CDR1 is MDHEN and CDR2 is SYDVKM. The CDR3 spans 13 residues.

The V call is TRBV25-1, the J call TRBJ2-1; D might be TRBD2 (5 bases). V lost 5 bases to trimming and J lost 0 bases, with 14 bases between them. The length of the CDR3 is 16 residues. In germline, CDR1 is MGHDK, CDR2 SYGVNS. This chain's CDR3 is CASSPASSSSYNEQFF. The CDR3 DNA follows: TGTGCCAGCAGTCCCGCTAGCTCAAGCTCCTACAATGAGCAGTTCTTC.

V usage is TRBV6-5 and J usage is TRBJ2-1; D is uncertain. Trimming removed 5 bases from V and 0 bases from J, with 11 bases in between. Per the germline V gene, CDR1 is MNHEY and CDR2 is SVGAGI. The CDR3 has 15 amino acids. The CDR3 here is CASSHRVSSYNEQFF. The CDR3 nucleotides are TGTGCCAGCAGTCACCGGGTGAGCTCCTACAATGAGCAGTTCTTC.

The V gene is TRBV9, the J gene TRBJ2-5, with 10 bases that match TRBD2. The V gene end was trimmed by 2 bases and the J gene end by 5 bases; junction bases not matched to a gene: 9. CDR3 length equals 16 residues. Germline V gene data show CDR1 as SGDLS and CDR2 as YYNGEE. CDR3 region: CASSVSPSGRGETQYF. In nucleotides, the CDR3 is TGTGCCAGCAGCGTTAGCCCTAGCGGGAGAGGCGAGACCCAGTACTTC.

The chain combines TRBV5-1 with TRBJ1-1, with D possibly being TRBD1 (5 bases). Trimming shortened V by 7 bases and J by 0 bases, and 16 bases separated the two germline ends. The CDR3 length is 15 residues. In germline, CDR1 is SGHRS, CDR2 YFSETQ. DNA of the CDR3: TGCGCCAGCGGATTCAGGGTAAGCATGAACACTGAAGCTTTCTTT. It is translated as CASGFRVSMNTEAFF.

The rearrangement uses TRBV2 and TRBJ2-5; TRBD1 matches 7 bases. Germline V lookup: CDR1 SNHLY, CDR2 FYNNEI. This CDR3 is built from 16 residues. V trimming: 5 bases; J trimming: 3 bases; junction bases outside the gene matches: 12. CDR3 nucleotides: TGTGCCAGCAGTCCGCAGAGGACAGGTAGAAAAGAGACCCAGTACTTC. This translates into CASSPQRTGRKETQYF.

The chain recombines TRBV18 with TRBJ2-7, with 8 bases fitting TRBD1. The CDR3 totals 14 residues. J gave up 6 bases and V 4 bases, and 8 bases lay outside the gene matches. CDR1 is KGHSH, CDR2 LQKENI, per germline. CDR3 in DNA: TGTGCCAGCTCACTAGGGACAGGCGGGATCGAGCAGTACTTC. This translates into CASSLGTGGIEQYF. Complete variable domain (other parts from reference TRBV18 and TRBJ2-7): NAGVMQNPRHLVRRRGQEARLRCSPMKGHSHVYWYRQLPEEGLKFMVYLQKENIIDESGMPKERFSAEFPKEGPSILRIQQVVRGDSAAYFCASSLGTGGIEQYFGPGTRLTVT.

The chain uses TRBV27 and TRBJ2-3; D gene ambiguous. In germline, CDR1 is MNHEY, CDR2 SMNVEV (reference sequence). The CDR3 runs to 14 residues. Trimming shortened V by 2 bases and J by 2 bases, and 8 bases separated the two germline ends. Here the CDR3 DNA reads TGTGCCAGCAGTTTAGTGGTAGCCACAGATACGCAGTATTTT. This encodes CASSLVVATDTQYF.

The chain recombines TRBV7-9 with TRBJ1-1; a possible D gene is TRBD1 (6 bases). The ends were cut back, 5 bases at V and 1 base at J, with 11 bases in the middle. The V gene's germline CDR1 is SEHNR and CDR2 FQNEAQ (reference sequence). The CDR3 contains 14 residues. CDR3 sequence (DNA): TGTGCCAGCAGCCCGTACAGGGAGAACACTGAAGCTTTCTTT. This sequence encodes CASSPYRENTEAFF.

The V gene is TRBV4-1, the J gene TRBJ1-5; D unresolved. V shed 3 bases and J shed 6 bases, with 9 bases lying between them. The CDR3 sequence is 13 residues long. Germline V gene data show CDR1 as MGHRA and CDR2 as YSYEKL. The CDR3 sequence is CASSHETFQPQHF. The CDR3 DNA reads TGCGCCAGCAGCCATGAAACTTTTCAGCCCCAGCATTTT.

The chain employs TRBV6-1 and TRBJ1-1, with 8 bases aligning to TRBD1. Trimming took 5 bases from V and 4 from J; bases not matched to a gene: 3. The CDR3 has 13 residues. Germline V CDR1 and CDR2: MNHNS, SASEGT. The CDR3 is CASSRQGITEAFF. CDR3 bases: TGTGCCAGCAGTCGACAGGGGATCACTGAAGCTTTCTTT.

This clone was picked up one time. This chain joins TRBV5-1 and TRBJ2-7; weak D call: TRBD1 (5 bases). In germline, CDR1 is SGHRS, CDR2 YFSETQ. Trimming shortened V by 0 bases and J by 3 bases, and 13 bases separated the two germline ends. The CDR3 runs 15 residues. The CDR3 here is CASSLGLGADYEQYF. The CDR3 region has the DNA TGCGCCAGCAGCTTGGGTCTAGGGGCTGACTACGAGCAGTACTTC. The full variable domain, completed using reference TRBV5-1 and TRBJ2-7, is KAGVTQTPRYLIKTRGQQVTLSCSPISGHRSVSWYQQTPGQGLQFLFEYFSETQRNKGNFPGRFSGRQFSNSRSEMNVSTLELGDSALYLCASSLGLGADYEQYFGPGTRLTVT.

The genes are TRBV7-6 and TRBJ2-6; 9 bases agree with TRBD1. Germline V gives CDR1 SGHVS, CDR2 FNYEAQ. The V and J ends lost 3 bases and 2 bases, in that order; junction bases with no gene match: 17. The CDR3 length is 21 residues. The CDR3 region is CASSFPIRAGQGGAGANVLTF. CDR3 DNA sequence: TGTGCCAGCAGCTTCCCAATCCGAGCGGGACAGGGCGGGGCTGGGGCCAACGTCCTGACTTTC. The complete variable domain, with remaining parts taken from reference TRBV7-6 and TRBJ2-6, reads GAGVSQSPRYKVTKRGQDVALRCDPISGHVSLYWYRQALGQGPEFLTYFNYEAQQDKSGLPNDRFSAERPEGSISTLTIQRTEQRDSAMYRCASSFPIRAGQGGAGANVLTFGAGSRLTVL.

The V call is TRBV6-6, the J call TRBJ2-7; D perhaps matches TRBD2 (6 bases). Trimming left V 5 bases short and J 4 bases short, with 12 bases between. Germline assignment: CDR1 MNHNY and CDR2 SVGAGI (reference sequence). The CDR3 runs 13 residues. CDR3 in amino acids: CASSVEGFYEQYF. The CDR3 DNA is TGTGCCAGCAGTGTGGAGGGGTTTTACGAGCAGTACTTC.

The chain combines TRBV6-4 with TRBJ2-1, with 7 bases matching TRBD1. The CDR3 is 15 amino acids. The V and J ends lost 0 bases and 3 bases, in that order; junction bases with no gene match: 2. Germline values: CDR1 MRHNA, CDR2 SNTAGT. The CDR3 protein is CASSDSAGGYNEQFF. CDR3 in DNA: TGTGCCAGCAGTGACTCTGCAGGGGGCTACAATGAGCAGTTCTTC.

The chain combines TRBV28 with TRBJ1-5; no definite D call. The CDR3 runs to 10 residues. Trimming removed 2 bases from V and 9 bases from J, with 2 bases in between. In germline, CDR1 is MDHEN, CDR2 SYDVKM. CDR3 bases: TGTGCCAGCAGTTTACGGCCCCAGCATTTT. This codes for CASSLRPQHF.

The chain employs TRBV10-1 and TRBJ1-1, with a weak D call TRBD1 (5 bases). Germline values: CDR1 WNHNN, CDR2 SYGVQD (reference sequence). The CDR3 covers 14 residues. The V and J ends lost 10 bases and 2 bases respectively, with 17 bases between them. This CDR3 reads CATYMPGGNTEAFF. In DNA form, the CDR3 reads TGCGCCACCTATATGCCGGGGGGAAACACTGAAGCTTTCTTT.

V gene TRBV2 combines with J gene TRBJ2-7, with 12 nucleotides matching TRBD2. Germline CDR1 and CDR2: SNHLY and FYNNEI. V lost 7 bases, J lost 0 bases, and 7 bases stayed unmatched. The CDR3 is made up of 16 amino acids. Here the CDR3 reads CASKASGGGSSYEQYF. CDR3 in DNA: TGTGCCAGCAAAGCTAGCGGGGGGGGAAGCTCCTACGAGCAGTACTTC.